Following are 27 T cell receptor beta chains from one sample sequenced in a study of human thymus T cells. Resections from corrective heart surgery supplied the thymus tissue. Repertoires were generated with immunoSEQ multiplex PCR, while TCRdb's copy carries only in-frame clones and drops some. This sample has fewer than 90,000 clones, with around 96% found just once. The sample consisted of thymus tissue. These receptors originate from a boy under three years old with a congenital heart defect but otherwise immunologically healthy.

This clone appeared once. V is TRBV5-8 and J is TRBJ2-7; D may be TRBD1 (5 bases). The V and J ends lost 2 bases and 1 base respectively, with 16 bases between them. The germline V gene encodes CDR1 SGHTS and CDR2 YDEGEE. The CDR3 spans 16 residues. The CDR3 DNA is TGTGCCAGCAGCTTACGGAGACAGCCACTATCCTACGAGCAGTACTTC. This codes for CASSLRRQPLSYEQYF.

A single count supports this clone. The chain couples TRBV28 to TRBJ1-2, with 10 bases that match TRBD1. J gave up 4 bases and V 5 bases, and 22 bases lay outside the gene matches. Germline CDR1 is MDHEN and CDR2 is SYDVKM. This CDR3 spans 20 amino acids. The DNA of the CDR3 is TGTGCCAGCAGTAGACGATACCGGGACAGGGGAGAGGGCATCGGCTATGGCTACACCTTC. Translated, it gives CASSRRYRDRGEGIGYGYTF.

The rearrangement joins TRBV20-1 to TRBJ2-7; D remains ambiguous. V was shortened by 5 bases and J by 4 bases, with 9 bases between the two germline ends. CDR1 DFQATT and CDR2 SNEGSKA come from the germline V gene (reference sequence). The CDR3 is 11 amino acids. CDR3 nucleotides: TGCAGTGCTCGCGGCCAGTACGAGCAGTACTTC. This encodes CSARGQYEQYF.

The DNA for the CDR3 is TGTGCCAGCAGCAAAGGATGGGGTCGCGGAGAGACCCAGTACTTC. Translation gives CASSKGWGRGETQYF. The chain employs TRBV28 and TRBJ2-5; no firm D call. This CDR3 comprises 15 residues. The V end lost 6 bases, the J end lost 4 bases, and 18 bases lay between the germline ends. Germline V gene sequence: CDR1 MDHEN, CDR2 SYDVKM.

V and J are TRBV6-5 and TRBJ1-5; TRBD1 matches 7 bases. Germline V gene sequence: CDR1 MNHEY, CDR2 SVGAGI. J was trimmed by 7 bases and V by 2 bases; bases with no gene match: 5. This CDR3 region has 14 residues. This CDR3 is CASSYATGVQPQHF. As DNA, the CDR3 is TGTGCCAGCAGTTACGCAACAGGGGTACAGCCCCAGCATTTT.

The chain has TRBV27 and TRBJ2-3; TRBD1 aligns across 11 bases. Germline trimming cut 6 bases from V and 2 bases from J; bases unmatched to any gene: 7. Germline V CDR1 and CDR2: MNHEY, SMNVEV (reference sequence). The CDR3 spans 16 residues. CDR3 region: CASRAGQGAFTDTQYF. CDR3 DNA: TGTGCCAGCAGAGCTGGACAGGGGGCTTTCACAGATACGCAGTATTTT.

The rearrangement uses TRBV5-6 and TRBJ1-2, with no clear D. V was cut by 0 bases and J by 8 bases, with 23 bases left in between. The CDR3 has 17 residues. Germline V gene data show CDR1 as SGHDT and CDR2 as YYEEEE. Written as DNA, the CDR3 is TGTGCCAGCAGCTTGGTGGGTGTCCCCGGGAACTATGTAGGCTACACCTTC. Its protein product is CASSLVGVPGNYVGYTF.

The chain couples TRBV19 to TRBJ1-1; 8 bases are shared with TRBD1. Looked up from germline, CDR1 is LNHDA and CDR2 is SQIVND (reference sequence). V lost 2 bases and J lost 11; bases outside the gene matches: 10. The CDR3 contains 14 residues. Written as DNA, the CDR3 is TGTGCCAGTAGTATACTTCAGGGGGCGCATATGGCTTTCTTT. Protein product: CASSILQGAHMAFF.

V usage is TRBV25-1 and J usage is TRBJ2-7, with TRBD1 matching over 10 bases. V was clipped by 3 bases and J by 1 base; unmatched bases: 12. CDR3 length equals 18 residues. The germline V gene encodes CDR1 MGHDK and CDR2 SYGVNS. The CDR3 loop reads CASSEPRTGGRQSYEQYF. The DNA of the CDR3 is TGTGCCAGCAGTGAGCCTAGGACAGGGGGGAGGCAGTCCTACGAGCAGTACTTC.

The chain is built from TRBV21-1 and TRBJ1-1. TRBV21-1 is a documented pseudogene. CDR3 length: 13 amino acids. CDR3 coding DNA: TGTGCCAGCAGCAGAGAAAATCTGCCTGAAGCTTTCTTT. It translates to CASSRENLPEAFF.

The rearrangement links TRBV14 to TRBJ1-1, with no clear D. The V gene lost 4 bases and the J gene lost 0 bases, with 9 bases spanning the gap. This CDR3 region has 14 residues. Germline V gives CDR1 SGHDN, CDR2 FVKESK. The CDR3 reads CASSRIGMNTEAFF. The CDR3 bases are TGTGCCAGCAGCCGAATTGGGATGAACACTGAAGCTTTCTTT.

The chain recombines TRBV19 with TRBJ2-1, with TRBD2 identical over 8 bases. The CDR3 spans 15 residues. With V trimmed by 3 bases and J by 9 bases, 10 bases remained unmatched. Germline V gene sequence: CDR1 LNHDA, CDR2 SQIVND (reference sequence). The DNA for the CDR3 is TGTGCCAGTAGTATTTCCCCAGCGGGAGACGGTGAGCAGTTCTTC. Its translation is CASSISPAGDGEQFF.

The rearrangement links TRBV27 to TRBJ2-1; possible D gene TRBD2, 7 bases. The V and J ends lost 6 bases and 0 bases respectively, with 24 bases between them. The CDR3 contains 19 residues. The germline CDR1 and CDR2 sequences are MNHEY and SMNVEV (reference sequence). The CDR3 sequence: CASRGGRAETYNSYNEQFF. The DNA of the CDR3 is TGTGCCAGCAGGGGGGGGCGGGCGGAAACTTATAACTCCTACAATGAGCAGTTCTTC.

V gene TRBV4-1 combines with J gene TRBJ2-4, with unresolved D. This CDR3 is 16 amino acids long. CDR1 and CDR2 (germline): MGHRA, YSYEKL. V was trimmed by 1 base and J by 0 bases, leaving 10 bases between them. CDR3 loop: CASSQGKVGAKNIQYF. The CDR3, as DNA: TGCGCCAGCAGCCAAGGAAAGGTAGGAGCCAAAAACATTCAGTACTTC.

The chain employs TRBV13 and TRBJ1-1, with D unresolved. V was pared by 5 bases and J by 1 base, with 8 bases between. This CDR3 region has 13 residues. Germline V gene data show CDR1 as PRHDT and CDR2 as FYEKMQ (reference sequence). The CDR3: CASSPTSNTEAFF. CDR3 DNA: TGTGCCAGCAGCCCCACATCGAACACTGAAGCTTTCTTT.

V and J are TRBV28 and TRBJ2-3, with D uncertain. CDR1 is MDHEN and CDR2 is SYDVKM in the germline V gene. The CDR3 has 14 amino acids. Trimming took off 6 bases at V and 5 bases at J, with 15 bases between the two ends. The CDR3, as DNA: TGTGCCAGCAGCCCAATCTCCAAGGGAGATACGCAGTATTTT. Its protein is CASSPISKGDTQYF.

CDR3: CASSLHSEQYF. As DNA, the CDR3 is TGTGCCAGCAGTTTACATAGCGAGCAGTACTTC. The chain carries TRBV28 and TRBJ2-7, with D hard to call. CDR1 and CDR2 (germline): MDHEN, SYDVKM. The CDR3 covers 11 residues. The germline V and J ends were trimmed by 2 bases and 6 bases, with 5 bases remaining between them.

This sequence joins TRBV2 and TRBJ1-5; 7 nucleotides agree with TRBD1. This CDR3 has 13 residues. With 7 bases clipped from V and 7 bases from J, the junction kept 7 bases outside the gene matches. Germline CDR1 and CDR2: SNHLY and FYNNEI. The CDR3 nucleotides read TGTGCCAGCACTGACAGGGAGGGACAGCCCCAGCATTTT. It yields the protein CASTDREGQPQHF.

The chain joins TRBV7-2 to TRBJ2-5, with D possibly matching TRBD2 (5 bases). Germline assignment: CDR1 SGHTA and CDR2 FQGNSA. There are 13 residues in the CDR3. The V end was cut by 5 bases, the J end by 2 bases, with 9 bases between. Here the CDR3 reads CASSLLDQETQYF. The CDR3 region has the DNA TGTGCCAGCAGCCTACTAGATCAAGAGACCCAGTACTTC.

The chain is built from TRBV5-4 and TRBJ2-1; 8 nucleotides line up with TRBD1. Looked up from germline, CDR1 is SGHNT and CDR2 is YYREEE (reference sequence). The length of the CDR3 is 14 residues. V was pared by 4 bases and J by 10 bases, with 10 bases of the junction left unmatched. CDR3 protein: CASSQRVGQVEQFF. The CDR3 DNA reads TGTGCCAGCAGCCAAAGAGTGGGACAGGTCGAGCAGTTCTTC.

V and J are TRBV19 and TRBJ2-2; a possible D gene is TRBD2 (5 bases). There are 17 residues in the CDR3. Trimming shortened V by 2 bases and J by 2 bases, and 15 bases separated the two germline ends. CDR1 is LNHDA and CDR2 is SQIVND in the germline V gene (reference sequence). The CDR3 bases are TGTGCCAGTAGTATACGGGGTGGACTCCTAAACACCGGGGAGCTGTTTTTT. Translating gives CASSIRGGLLNTGELFF. The variable domain in full, completed from reference TRBV19 and TRBJ2-2, reads DGGITQSPKYLFRKEGQNVTLSCEQNLNHDAMYWYRQDPGQGLRLIYYSQIVNDFQKGDIAEGYSVSREKKESFPLTVTSAQKNPTAFYLCASSIRGGLLNTGELFFGEGSRLTVL.

The chain is built from TRBV5-4 and TRBJ1-4, with D possibly TRBD1 on 5 matching bases. The germline V gene encodes CDR1 SGHNT and CDR2 YYREEE (reference sequence). The CDR3 runs to 17 residues. V shed 1 base and J shed 7 bases, with 20 bases lying between them. The CDR3 sequence: CASSLSARGDRGEKLFF. CDR3 sequence (DNA): TGTGCCAGCAGCTTGTCGGCCCGAGGGGATAGAGGTGAAAAACTGTTTTTT.

The V and J genes are TRBV19 and TRBJ2-1; D is perhaps TRBD2 (5 bases). Germline-derived CDR1 and CDR2 are LNHDA and SQIVND (reference sequence). V gave up 9 bases and J gave up 0 bases, with 15 bases separating them. CDR3 length: 15 amino acids. DNA for the CDR3: TGTGCCAGCAAAAAGCGGAGCCGCTCCTACAATGAGCAGTTCTTC. Protein sequence: CASKKRSRSYNEQFF.

The chain joins TRBV27 to TRBJ1-5; D unclear. V dropped 3 bases and J dropped 1 base, with 10 bases sitting between them. The V gene's germline CDR1 is MNHEY and CDR2 SMNVEV (reference sequence). CDR3 size: 15 residues. CDR3: CASSLRKGSNQPQHF. CDR3 sequence (DNA): TGTGCCAGCAGTTTGAGGAAAGGAAGCAATCAGCCCCAGCATTTT.

The J gene is TRBJ1-5, the V gene TRBV27, with 8 bases fitting TRBD1. There are 15 residues in the CDR3. V shed 8 bases, J shed 5 bases, and the junction held 11 bases outside the gene matches. The germline CDR1 and CDR2 sequences are MNHEY and SMNVEV (reference sequence). The CDR3 sequence is CASGRRQGKDQPQHF. In DNA form, the CDR3 reads TGTGCCAGCGGAAGGAGACAGGGGAAGGATCAGCCCCAGCATTTT.

The chain joins TRBV2 to TRBJ1-2; tentatively, D is TRBD1 (5 bases). The germline V gene encodes CDR1 SNHLY and CDR2 FYNNEI. V gave up 2 bases and J gave up 8 bases, with 21 bases separating them. The CDR3 contains 16 residues. The CDR3 protein is CASSENREGVSRGYTF. CDR3 coding DNA: TGTGCCAGCAGTGAAAATAGGGAAGGGGTCTCAAGGGGCTACACCTTC. The whole variable domain, filled in from reference TRBV2 and TRBJ1-2, reads EPEVTQTPSHQVTQMGQEVILRCVPISNHLYFYWYRQILGQKVEFLVSFYNNEISEKSEIFDDQFSVERPDGSNFTLKIRSTKLEDSAMYFCASSENREGVSRGYTFGSGTRLTVV.

The chain combines TRBV5-1 with TRBJ2-1, with D maybe TRBD2 (6 bases). This CDR3 has 16 amino acids. Trimming pared 4 bases from V and 2 bases from J, leaving 16 bases between. Germline V gives CDR1 SGHRS, CDR2 YFSETQ. The CDR3 DNA follows: TGCGCCAGCAGCCCGGGTGGAGGGCGCCCCTACAATGAGCAGTTCTTC. It codes for CASSPGGGRPYNEQFF.